This TCR beta chain was recovered during a study of cytomegalovirus exposure and HLA in healthy donors. Study-wide points: In all likelihood, a cluster of highly shared sequence variants was a sequencing artifact. Most sequenced TCRs were rare (though some public TCRs occurred in many donors). Association of a missense DCLRE1C variant with TCR beta V- and J-gene trimming was reported in a later analysis. In a later analysis, an Asian-associated ancestry cluster reportedly showed fewer N-insertions than the roughly 650-donor mean.

J lost 0 bases, V lost 5 bases, and 5 bases had no gene match. The length of the CDR3 is 17 residues. Per the germline V gene, CDR1 is SGHTA and CDR2 is FQGTGA. Primers included in the PCR were 60 Vbeta and 13 Jbeta primers. The protocol was immunoSEQ multiplex PCR, while the TCRdb copy is restricted to in-frame clones and leaves out a portion. This table has 200,000 or so clones, 65% to 90% appearing once. Details on this clone: Its antigen is as yet unknown.

V and J are TRBV7-3 and TRBJ2-3, with 13 bases lining up with TRBD2. The specimen was PBMCs. The receptor comes from a girl aged 10 to 17 in good health and CMV-seronegative. CDR3 sequence (DNA): TGTGCCAGCAGCGGGACTAGCGGGGCATCTAGCACAGATACGCAGTATTTT. This translates into CASSGTSGASSTDTQYF.